The T cell receptor (beta chain) under discussion was sequenced for a study of response to subunit inactivated influenza vaccine. One entry per CDR3 protein, called by TCRdb with MiXCR from the RT-PCR reads. In the table there are 150,000 to 200,000 distinct CDR3 sequences, approximately 12% of which are singletons. Germline V gene lookup returns CDR1 SGHTA and CDR2 FQGNSA. CDR3 length equals 16 residues. Trimming pared 5 bases from V and 2 bases from J, leaving 19 bases between. This clonotype appeared many times. The sample was also reused in another study, on T cells expressing NK-cell markers. From that second work: Scientists made TCR beta cDNA using 5'RACE template switching with UMIs.

The V and J genes are TRBV7-2 and TRBJ2-7; D is perhaps TRBD2 (5 bases). The starting material was CD8+ T cells sorted from PBMCs, obtained less than 13 days after vaccination. The sequence came from a man aged 45 to 65 who received an inactivated influenza vaccine. The CDR3 DNA reads TGTGCCAGCAGCACTAGTGCGAGACGTCCTACCTACGAGCAGTACTTC. It encodes CASSTSARRPTYEQYF.